These T cell receptor beta chains were read from a single sample in a study of blood T cell repertoires in COVID-19. This table comes from immunoSEQ multiplex PCR, and its TCRdb copy is limited to in-frame clones, with some not included. Of just over 200,000 clones listed, 86% are singletons. The sequenced material came from peripheral blood. These receptors came from an elderly man with acute or convalescent COVID-19. CDR3s include the opening cysteine and the closing phenylalanine or tryptophan. A D gene is named only where the DNA matches it firmly. Clone size is shown for a subset of rows, as once, few, many or a class of expanded clone.

D gene: -
J gene: TRBJ2-5
clone size: -
CDR3 length: 12
V gene: TRBV7-2
CDR3 DNA: TGTGCCAGCAGCTTATTAGCAGAGACCCAGTACTTC
CDR3 protein: CASSLLAETQYF

D gene: TRBD2
J gene: TRBJ2-1
clone size: few
CDR3 length: 13
V gene: TRBV7-2
CDR3 DNA: TGTGCCAGCAGCCCGGGACTAGCGGGTGAGCAGTTCTTC
CDR3 protein: CASSPGLAGEQFF

D gene: TRBD2
J gene: TRBJ2-2
clone size: many
CDR3 length: 17
V gene: TRBV7-3
CDR3 DNA: TGTGCCAGCAGCAATCAGGGCACTAGCGGAGTCACCGGGGAGCTGTTTTTT
CDR3 protein: CASSNQGTSGVTGELFF

D gene: TRBD2
J gene: TRBJ2-5
clone size: -
CDR3 length: 15
V gene: TRBV5-4
CDR3 DNA: TGTGCCAGCAGCGAGAGGCGGGAGGACCAAGAGACCCAGTACTTC
CDR3 protein: CASSERREDQETQYF

D gene: TRBD2
J gene: TRBJ2-7
clone size: -
CDR3 length: 15
V gene: TRBV9
CDR3 DNA: TGTGCCAGCAGCCCTTGGGGGGAGGGATCCTACGAGCAGTACTTC
CDR3 protein: CASSPWGEGSYEQYF

D gene: -
J gene: TRBJ2-5
clone size: -
CDR3 length: 13
V gene: TRBV24-1
CDR3 DNA: TGTGCCACCAGTCGGACAGTTCAAGAGACCCAGTACTTC
CDR3 protein: CATSRTVQETQYF

D gene: TRBD1
J gene: TRBJ2-7
clone size: -
CDR3 length: 15
V gene: TRBV6-6
CDR3 DNA: TGTGCCAGCAGGGAAAGACAGGGGGTCACCTACGAGCAGTACTTC
CDR3 protein: CASRERQGVTYEQYF

D gene: TRBD2
J gene: TRBJ2-1
clone size: -
CDR3 length: 15
V gene: TRBV2
CDR3 DNA: TGTGCCAGCAGTCCGACTAGCGGGAGGTACAATGAGCAGTTCTTC
CDR3 protein: CASSPTSGRYNEQFF

D gene: -
J gene: TRBJ2-1
clone size: -
CDR3 length: 14
V gene: TRBV5-1
CDR3 DNA: TGCGCCAGCAGCTTGGAAGGAGGGGACAATGAGCAGTTCTTC
CDR3 protein: CASSLEGGDNEQFF

D gene: TRBD1
J gene: TRBJ2-4
clone size: -
CDR3 length: 13
V gene: TRBV24-1
CDR3 DNA: TGTGCCACCAGTGATCGGGACAGGGACATTCAGTACTTC
CDR3 protein: CATSDRDRDIQYF

D gene: TRBD2
J gene: TRBJ2-1
clone size: -
CDR3 length: 16
V gene: TRBV9
CDR3 DNA: TGTGCCAGCAGCCCGCGGGGGGCGGGAGACTACAATGAGCAGTTCTTC
CDR3 protein: CASSPRGAGDYNEQFF

D gene: -
J gene: TRBJ2-5
clone size: once
CDR3 length: 12
V gene: TRBV12-3/TRBV12-4
CDR3 DNA: TGTGCCAGCAGTTTTCAGATCGAGACCCAGTACTTC
CDR3 protein: CASSFQIETQYF

D gene: -
J gene: TRBJ2-3
clone size: -
CDR3 length: 15
V gene: TRBV11-2
CDR3 DNA: TGTGCCAGCAGCTTTCACAGGGGGGGGTCAGATACGCAGTATTTT
CDR3 protein: CASSFHRGGSDTQYF

D gene: TRBD1
J gene: TRBJ1-2
clone size: -
CDR3 length: 13
V gene: TRBV24-1
CDR3 DNA: TGTGCCACCAGCGCGGGACAGAACTATGGCTACACCTTC
CDR3 protein: CATSAGQNYGYTF

D gene: -
J gene: TRBJ1-2
clone size: -
CDR3 length: 11
V gene: TRBV30
CDR3 DNA: TGTGCCTGGAGTTTTAGGAGTGGCTACACCTTC
CDR3 protein: CAWSFRSGYTF

D gene: -
J gene: TRBJ2-7
clone size: -
CDR3 length: 12
V gene: TRBV30
CDR3 DNA: TGTGCCTGGAGTGCAGTCGTCTACGAGCAGTACTTC
CDR3 protein: CAWSAVVYEQYF

D gene: -
J gene: TRBJ2-3
clone size: -
CDR3 length: 16
V gene: TRBV12-2
CDR3 DNA: TGTGCAAGTCGCTTAGGATCCCAACCTATCACAGATACGCAGTATTTT
CDR3 protein: CASRLGSQPITDTQYF

D gene: -
J gene: TRBJ2-1
clone size: once
CDR3 length: 16
V gene: TRBV24-1
CDR3 DNA: TGTGCCACCAGTGATTCGGCTCGGACAGCTAACAATGAGCAGTTCTTC
CDR3 protein: CATSDSARTANNEQFF

D gene: -
J gene: TRBJ1-5
clone size: -
CDR3 length: 15
V gene: TRBV19
CDR3 DNA: TGTGCCAGTAGTATACGTAGGGGCGCCAATCAGCCCCAGCATTTT
CDR3 protein: CASSIRRGANQPQHF

D gene: -
J gene: TRBJ1-1
clone size: -
CDR3 length: 11
V gene: TRBV29-1
CDR3 DNA: TGCAGCGTTGAAAGCGGCTGGGGAGCTTTCTTT
CDR3 protein: CSVESGWGAFF

D gene: -
J gene: TRBJ2-3
clone size: -
CDR3 length: 14
V gene: TRBV28
CDR3 DNA: TGTGCCAGCAGCCAGGCCCCAAGCACAGATACGCAGTATTTT
CDR3 protein: CASSQAPSTDTQYF

D gene: -
J gene: TRBJ2-2
clone size: -
CDR3 length: 13
V gene: TRBV9
CDR3 DNA: TGTGCCAGCAGCGCAGAGAACACCGGGGAGCTGTTTTTT
CDR3 protein: CASSAENTGELFF

D gene: -
J gene: TRBJ1-2
clone size: -
CDR3 length: 14
V gene: TRBV27
CDR3 DNA: TGTGCCAGCAGTCTCGCAGGATCTAACTATGGCTACACCTTC
CDR3 protein: CASSLAGSNYGYTF

D gene: -
J gene: TRBJ2-2
clone size: -
CDR3 length: 16
V gene: TRBV6-6
CDR3 DNA: TGTGCCAGCAGTTACTCTCGGCAGGGTAGCACCGGGGAGCTGTTTTTT
CDR3 protein: CASSYSRQGSTGELFF

D gene: -
J gene: TRBJ1-5
clone size: -
CDR3 length: 16
V gene: TRBV2
CDR3 DNA: TGTGCCAGCGAACCCCAGCGAAGTAAGAGCAATCAGCCCCAGCATTTT
CDR3 protein: CASEPQRSKSNQPQHF

D gene: -
J gene: TRBJ1-1
clone size: -
CDR3 length: 14
V gene: TRBV28
CDR3 DNA: TGTGCCAGCAGTTTAAGGTTTGAGGGTAACTCAGCTTTCTTT
CDR3 protein: CASSLRFEGNSAFF

D gene: -
J gene: TRBJ2-1
clone size: -
CDR3 length: 15
V gene: TRBV6-5
CDR3 DNA: TGTGCCAGCAGTTACTCCGGGACAAACCCCAATGAGCAGTTCTTC
CDR3 protein: CASSYSGTNPNEQFF

D gene: TRBD2
J gene: TRBJ2-1
clone size: -
CDR3 length: 14
V gene: TRBV7-9
CDR3 DNA: TGTGCCAGCAGCTTACTAGCGGCGTACAATGAGCAGTTCTTC
CDR3 protein: CASSLLAAYNEQFF

D gene: TRBD2
J gene: TRBJ2-2
clone size: -
CDR3 length: 16
V gene: TRBV25-1
CDR3 DNA: TGTGCCAGCAGTGAACAGGGACTAGCAGCCACCGGGGAGCTGTTTTTT
CDR3 protein: CASSEQGLAATGELFF

D gene: TRBD2
J gene: TRBJ2-3
clone size: -
CDR3 length: 16
V gene: TRBV9
CDR3 DNA: TGTGCCAGCAGCGCACTAGCGGAGGGGAGCACAGATACGCAGTATTTT
CDR3 protein: CASSALAEGSTDTQYF

D gene: TRBD2
J gene: TRBJ2-5
clone size: -
CDR3 length: 14
V gene: TRBV7-2
CDR3 DNA: TGTGCCAGCAGTCCTGAGCGGGGGGGAGAGACCCAGTACTTC
CDR3 protein: CASSPERGGETQYF

D gene: -
J gene: TRBJ2-3
clone size: -
CDR3 length: 14
V gene: TRBV5-1
CDR3 DNA: TGCGCCAGCAGCTTGGCGGTAGGCACAGATACGCAGTATTTT
CDR3 protein: CASSLAVGTDTQYF

D gene: TRBD1
J gene: TRBJ1-1
clone size: -
CDR3 length: 14
V gene: TRBV18
CDR3 DNA: TGTGCCAGCTCACCACCGGGGGACAGGCTTGAAGCTTTCTTT
CDR3 protein: CASSPPGDRLEAFF

D gene: TRBD1
J gene: TRBJ2-1
clone size: -
CDR3 length: 13
V gene: TRBV29-1
CDR3 DNA: TGCAGCGCAGACAGGGCGGGCAACAATGAGCAGTTCTTC
CDR3 protein: CSADRAGNNEQFF

D gene: TRBD1
J gene: TRBJ2-7
clone size: -
CDR3 length: 12
V gene: TRBV27
CDR3 DNA: TGTGCCAGCAGTTACAGGGGTTACGAGCAGTACTTC
CDR3 protein: CASSYRGYEQYF

D gene: -
J gene: TRBJ1-2
clone size: once
CDR3 length: 13
V gene: TRBV27
CDR3 DNA: TGTGCCAGCAGTTTACAAGGGGTCTATGGCTACACCTTC
CDR3 protein: CASSLQGVYGYTF

D gene: TRBD2
J gene: TRBJ2-3
clone size: few
CDR3 length: 14
V gene: TRBV5-1
CDR3 DNA: TGCGCCAGCAGCCACCGACTAGCGACAGATACGCAGTATTTT
CDR3 protein: CASSHRLATDTQYF

D gene: -
J gene: TRBJ2-2
clone size: -
CDR3 length: 13
V gene: TRBV19
CDR3 DNA: TGTGCCAGTAACCCACAGGGAACCGGGGAGCTGTTTTTT
CDR3 protein: CASNPQGTGELFF

D gene: -
J gene: TRBJ2-5
clone size: -
CDR3 length: 13
V gene: TRBV11-2
CDR3 DNA: TGTGCCAGCAGCTTGCGATTCGGGGAGACCCAGTACTTC
CDR3 protein: CASSLRFGETQYF

D gene: TRBD1
J gene: TRBJ2-2
clone size: few
CDR3 length: 17
V gene: TRBV7-9
CDR3 DNA: TGTGCCAGCAGCCATCAACTTGGACAGGGGTTGTCCGGGGAGCTGTTTTTT
CDR3 protein: CASSHQLGQGLSGELFF

D gene: -
J gene: TRBJ1-5
clone size: -
CDR3 length: 14
V gene: TRBV10-1
CDR3 DNA: TGCGCCACCGAGCCAATCATTGGCAATCAGCCCCAGCATTTT
CDR3 protein: CATEPIIGNQPQHF